This record concerns one T cell receptor (beta chain) sequence. Germline CDR1 and CDR2: LGHDT and YNNKEL (reference sequence). V gave up 6 bases and J gave up 11 bases; unmatched junction bases: 10. The CDR3 has 15 residues. Under the authors' procedure: For nucleated cells, counts were estimated from reference gene primer amplification. The protocol was immunoSEQ multiplex PCR, while the TCRdb copy is restricted to in-frame clones and leaves out a portion. From that table come the V and J calls and clone size; the DNA was used to work out D and trimming. The sample records approximately 120,000 clones, around 83% being singletons. These data come from a study of blood T cell repertoires in COVID-19. Study-level background: Sites across the United States, Italy and Spain contributed samples from acute and convalescent COVID-19.

This TCR was sampled from a woman of 80 years or more with active or convalescent COVID-19. The sample taken for sequencing was peripheral blood. The chain carries TRBV3-1 (or the pseudogene TRBV3-2) and TRBJ2-6; the match to TRBD1 covers 10 bases. CDR3 amino acids: CASRRGRQGADVLTF. DNA for the CDR3: TGTGCCAGCAGGCGAGGACGACAGGGGGCGGACGTCCTGACTTTC.